Listed below are T cell receptor beta chains from one sample, sequenced in a study of molecular identifiers for immune sequencing clone quantification. MiXCR, applied by TCRdb to the PCR reads, yields one record per CDR3 protein. The data hold some 650,000 distinct CDR3 sequences, with 15% to 20% observed a single time. Sample: naive CD8+ T cells from blood, with Jurkat cell RNA spiked in. The receptors here all came from a human donor in good health. Some libraries in this study had Jurkat cell RNA spiked in. Both conserved end residues are part of each CDR3.

J gene: TRBJ2-7; V gene: TRBV9; CDR3 protein: CASSPSGETTYEQYF
J gene: TRBJ1-1; V gene: TRBV4-3; CDR3 protein: CASSTRNNRGNTEAFF
J gene: TRBJ2-2; V gene: TRBV14; CDR3 protein: CTSSQDAGELFF
J gene: TRBJ2-7; V gene: TRBV19; CDR3 protein: CASSIQGQGHEQYF
J gene: TRBJ2-7; V gene: TRBV27; CDR3 protein: CASSLSRRGFEQYF
J gene: TRBJ1-3; V gene: TRBV20-1; CDR3 protein: CSARVPRGRASGNTIYF
J gene: TRBJ2-3; V gene: TRBV29-1; CDR3 protein: CSVEDQGPQTQYF
J gene: TRBJ2-7; V gene: TRBV6-1; CDR3 protein: CASSEALLFGTGTTYEQYF
J gene: TRBJ2-1; V gene: TRBV28; CDR3 protein: CASSLGASYEQFF
J gene: TRBJ2-3; V gene: TRBV6-2/TRBV6-3; CDR3 protein: CASSYEPPGTDTQYF
J gene: TRBJ2-3; V gene: TRBV29-1; CDR3 protein: CNDRDTDTQYF
J gene: TRBJ2-1; V gene: TRBV29-1; CDR3 protein: CSAFSPHSALDEQFF
J gene: TRBJ2-7; V gene: TRBV3-1; CDR3 protein: CASSQEGGVVYEQYF
J gene: TRBJ1-1; V gene: TRBV7-9; CDR3 protein: CASSTTGGRGTEAFF
J gene: TRBJ2-3; V gene: TRBV4-1; CDR3 protein: CASSQTGITDTQYF
J gene: TRBJ1-1; V gene: TRBV4-1; CDR3 protein: CASSQDEQGGTEAFF
J gene: TRBJ2-7; V gene: TRBV27; CDR3 protein: CASSLSSGEQYF
J gene: TRBJ2-5; V gene: TRBV7-8; CDR3 protein: CASSLVGTSQETQYF
J gene: TRBJ2-7; V gene: TRBV14; CDR3 protein: CASSPHGYEQYF
J gene: TRBJ1-5; V gene: TRBV19; CDR3 protein: CASSIGYGQHNQPQHF
J gene: TRBJ1-1; V gene: TRBV6-1; CDR3 protein: CASSEYGYEAFF
J gene: TRBJ1-5; V gene: TRBV6-2/TRBV6-3; CDR3 protein: CASLGGVGGNQPQHF
J gene: TRBJ2-7; V gene: TRBV27; CDR3 protein: CASSGPNLAGSAPEQYF
J gene: TRBJ2-2; V gene: TRBV29-1; CDR3 protein: CSALQGELFF
J gene: TRBJ2-6; V gene: TRBV27; CDR3 protein: CASSLGGGVSGANVLTF
J gene: TRBJ2-7; V gene: TRBV18; CDR3 protein: CASSQGKRYEQYF
J gene: TRBJ2-1; V gene: TRBV12-3/TRBV12-4; CDR3 protein: CASSLARGQISYNEQFF
J gene: TRBJ2-2; V gene: TRBV2; CDR3 protein: CASTLRDSFTGELFF
J gene: TRBJ2-1; V gene: TRBV6-2/TRBV6-3; CDR3 protein: CASSPGTSFAYNEQFF
J gene: TRBJ2-7; V gene: TRBV29-1; CDR3 protein: CSGLAQGTGTYEQYF
J gene: TRBJ2-7; V gene: TRBV2; CDR3 protein: CASSEALGGQGLGEQYF
J gene: TRBJ2-7; V gene: TRBV9; CDR3 protein: CASSQPQSSYEQYF
J gene: TRBJ2-2; V gene: TRBV7-9; CDR3 protein: CASSLDPAGGETGELFF
J gene: TRBJ1-1; V gene: TRBV19; CDR3 protein: CASYGVSYTEAFF
J gene: TRBJ1-1; V gene: TRBV7-2; CDR3 protein: CASSSFFLGLIKAFF
J gene: TRBJ2-3; V gene: TRBV4-2; CDR3 protein: CASSHVGRESGADTQYF
J gene: TRBJ2-4; V gene: TRBV20-1; CDR3 protein: CSARDIGSGGYKNIQYF
J gene: TRBJ2-2; V gene: TRBV9; CDR3 protein: CASSGGRGNAGELFF